The clone carrying this T cell receptor beta chain was seen only a few times. The antigen is not known. Trimming took 0 bases from V and 3 from J, leaving 17 bases between them. The CDR3 length is 16 residues. The germline V gene has CDR1 DFQATT and CDR2 SNEGSKA (reference sequence). The sample belongs to a study of response to subunit inactivated influenza vaccine. Study conclusions and caveats: There was a suggestion from the authors that each seasonal influenza vaccination recruits few new T cells.

TCRdb called the RT-PCR reads again in MiXCR, with one record for every CDR3 protein. The sample yields 600,000 to 700,000 distinct CDR3 sequences, 14% seen once. Here the sequenced sample was PBMCs from blood, taken 14 to 15 days before vaccination. The rearrangement links TRBV20-1 to TRBJ1-2; no definite D call. This clonotype originated in a man between 45 and 60 years old who received an inactivated influenza vaccine. CDR3 sequence (DNA): TGCAGTGCTAGAGATCGGAGGGCGCAGAGGGACTATGGCTACACCTTC. This translates into CSARDRRAQRDYGYTF.